This T cell receptor (beta chain) was recorded in a study of OX40 agonist ivuxolimab in advanced cancers. Turning to the study itself: Ivuxolimab was delivered to patients intravenously every 2 weeks at doses spanning 0.01 to 10 mg/kg. Patients achieving partial responses numbered three: one hepatocellular carcinoma case and two cutaneous melanoma cases.

A remark on this clone: The target antigen is unknown.

Libraries were prepared by immunoSEQ multiplex PCR; TCRdb keeps only in-frame clonotypes and omits some of them. The sample shows about 100,000 clones, approximately 84% of them seen only once. Study findings and constraints: Researchers did not determine the expanded peripheral T cells' antigen specificity. With doses of 0.1 to 3.0 mg/kg, CD4+ and CD8+ blood T cells had undergone clonal expansion by week 6.

V lost 4 bases to trimming and J lost 6 bases, with 15 bases between them. The germline gives CDR1 SGHRS, CDR2 YFSETQ. This CDR3 is built from 14 residues. The source is an adult with an advanced solid tumor such as melanoma, head and neck, liver or kidney cancer. The rearrangement uses TRBV5-1 and TRBJ2-3; possibly TRBD1 or TRBD2 for D (5 bases each). The starting material was CD4+ or CD8+ T cells sorted from blood, obtained in a trial of the OX40 agonist ivuxolimab. CDR3 coding DNA: TGCGCCAGCAGCCCGGGACCTGGTTGGGATACGCAGTATTTT. Translating it yields CASSPGPGWDTQYF.